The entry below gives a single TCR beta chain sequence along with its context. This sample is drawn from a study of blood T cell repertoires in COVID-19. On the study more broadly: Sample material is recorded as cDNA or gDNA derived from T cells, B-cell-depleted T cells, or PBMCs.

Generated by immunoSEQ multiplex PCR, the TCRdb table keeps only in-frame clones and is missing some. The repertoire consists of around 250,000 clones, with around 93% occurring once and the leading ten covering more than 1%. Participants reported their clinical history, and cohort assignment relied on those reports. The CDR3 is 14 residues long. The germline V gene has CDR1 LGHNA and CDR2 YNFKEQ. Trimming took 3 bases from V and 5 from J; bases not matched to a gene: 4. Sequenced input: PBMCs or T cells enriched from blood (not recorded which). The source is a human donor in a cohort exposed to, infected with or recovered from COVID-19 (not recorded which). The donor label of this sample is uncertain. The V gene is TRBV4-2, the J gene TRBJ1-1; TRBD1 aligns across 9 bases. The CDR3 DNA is TGTGCCAGCAGCCAGGACAGGGGAGGGACTGAAGCTTTCTTT. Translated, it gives CASSQDRGGTEAFF.